This T cell receptor beta chain was captured by sequencing in a study of blood T cell repertoires in COVID-19. Study details: COVID-19 samples collected from the United States, Italy and Spain covered acute and convalescent phases.

This clone has at least ten counts. V gave up 9 bases and J gave up 2 bases, with 11 bases separating them. Germline CDR1 and CDR2: SEHNR and FQNEAQ (reference sequence). CDR3 length equals 13 residues. Methods used by the authors: The authors estimated nucleated cell counts from reference gene primer amplification. The repertoire was sequenced with immunoSEQ multiplex PCR; TCRdb's copy has only in-frame clones and lacks some. The V and J calls and the clone size are those of that table, but D and trimming were determined from the DNA. The top ten hold 16% of the sample, which has about 120,000 clones, roughly 75% seen once.

Sequenced: peripheral blood. The origin of this receptor is a man between 60 and 75 years old with active or convalescent COVID-19. This sequence joins TRBV7-9 and TRBJ2-1; possible D gene TRBD2, 6 bases. The CDR3 DNA is TGTGCCAGGGCGAGCGGGCCCTACAATGAGCAGTTCTTC. Its translation is CARASGPYNEQFF. Filled out from reference TRBV7-9 and TRBJ2-1, the complete variable domain reads DTGVSQNPRHKITKRGQNVTFRCDPISEHNRLYWYRQTLGQGPEFLTYFQNEAQLEKSRLLSDRFSAERPKGSFSTLEIQRTEQGDSAMYLCARASGPYNEQFFGPGTRLTVL.